This T cell receptor beta chain was documented in a study of T cells in Graves' hyperthyroidism and ophthalmopathy. Using RNA transcripts as the source, TCR beta CDR3 regions were amplified. A first-round RT-PCR of the TCR CDR3 used the HTBI primer set. TCRdb ran MiXCR on the multiplex PCR reads and lists one entry per CDR3 protein. Of approximately 720,000 distinct CDR3 sequences in the sample, about 17% were seen once. Germline loops: CDR1 LGHDT, CDR2 YNNKEL (reference sequence). The CDR3 spans 15 residues. V was cut by 0 bases and J by 6 bases, with 12 bases left in between. This clonotype was observed many times.

Specimen: blood. This TCR was sampled from a woman in her forties or fifties with Graves' hyperthyroidism that later progressed to Graves' ophthalmopathy. The chain uses TRBV3-1 and TRBJ1-5; no clear D gene. CDR3 sequence (DNA): TGTGCCAGCAGCCAAGAAGCCGGGAGTAGTCAGCCCCAGCATTTT. Its translation: CASSQEAGSSQPQHF.